Included here is one T cell receptor beta chain sequence, with context. Its antigen is currently unknown. The data originate from a study of radiotherapy plus CTLA-4 blockade in lung cancer. Background on the study: With 31% of patients having disease control, objective responses were seen in 15% to 20%.

Chemo-refractory metastatic non-small-cell lung cancer patients received focal radiation with ipilimumab CTLA-4 blockade. Study-wide results and caveats: Tumor-derived TCR clones expanded in blood after radiotherapy plus ipilimumab.

Clones were sequenced by immunoSEQ multiplex PCR, and TCRdb holds only the in-frame ones, with some missing. In the table there are 90,000 to 100,000 clones, roughly 80% of which are singletons. The starting material was peripheral blood, obtained from a patient treated with radiotherapy plus ipilimumab. The TCR comes from a human donor with non-small cell lung cancer that progressed on radiotherapy plus ipilimumab.

The CDR3 nucleotides are TGTGCCAGCTCACCACCGTTGAACACTGAAGCTTTCTTT. It translates to CASSPPLNTEAFF. The rearrangement uses TRBV18 and TRBJ1-1; D ambiguous. The CDR3 is made up of 13 amino acids. Germline V gives CDR1 KGHSH, CDR2 LQKENI. V lost 0 bases and J lost 0, with 2 bases in between.